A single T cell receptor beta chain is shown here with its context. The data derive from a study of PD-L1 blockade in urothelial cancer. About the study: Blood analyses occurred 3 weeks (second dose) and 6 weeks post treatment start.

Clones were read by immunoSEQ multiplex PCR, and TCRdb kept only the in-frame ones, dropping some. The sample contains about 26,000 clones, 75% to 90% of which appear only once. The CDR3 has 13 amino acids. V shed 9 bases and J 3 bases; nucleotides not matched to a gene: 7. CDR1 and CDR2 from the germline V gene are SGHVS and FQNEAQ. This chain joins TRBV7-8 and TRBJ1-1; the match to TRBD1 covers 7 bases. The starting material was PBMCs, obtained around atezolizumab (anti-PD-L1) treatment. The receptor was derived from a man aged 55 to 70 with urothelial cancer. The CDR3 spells CASKRGRYTEAFF. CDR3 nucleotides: TGTGCCAGTAAGAGGGGGCGATACACTGAAGCTTTCTTT. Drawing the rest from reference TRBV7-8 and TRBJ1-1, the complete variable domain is GAGVSQSPRYKVAKRGQDVALRCDPISGHVSLFWYQQALGQGPEFLTYFQNEAQLDKSGLPSDRFFAERPEGSVSTLKIQRTQQEDSAVYLCASKRGRYTEAFFGQGTRLTVV.